These T cell receptor beta chains were read from a single sample in a study of cytomegalovirus exposure and HLA in healthy donors. Using immunoSEQ multiplex PCR, the repertoire was profiled, and TCRdb retains in-frame clones only, with some absent. The table lists about 160,000 clones, about three quarters of them singletons. Sequences were obtained from PBMCs. All receptors derive from a woman aged 40 to 55 in good health and CMV-seropositive. Both conserved end residues are part of each CDR3.

J: TRBJ2-7
V: TRBV9
CDR3: CASSVGGISYEQYF

J: TRBJ1-2
V: TRBV6-1
CDR3: CASSEGTVSLYTF

J: TRBJ1-2
V: TRBV18
CDR3: CASSPMSNLPASKANYGYTF

J: TRBJ1-5
V: TRBV5-4
CDR3: CASSSEGNQPQHF

J: TRBJ2-7
V: TRBV27
CDR3: CASSLREGVYEQYF

J: TRBJ2-3
V: TRBV7-8
CDR3: CASRGYAAGHTDTQYF

J: TRBJ2-2
V: TRBV9
CDR3: CASSATSGAYTGELFF

J: TRBJ1-2
V: TRBV7-2
CDR3: CASSLNGQGPFGYTF

J: TRBJ1-1
V: TRBV5-1
CDR3: CASRGGRDTEAFF

J: TRBJ2-3
V: TRBV10-2
CDR3: CASRDMGGTDTQYF

J: TRBJ1-1
V: TRBV5-4
CDR3: CASSARAGGNTEAFF

J: TRBJ1-3
V: TRBV7-8
CDR3: CASSLGQGAGSGNTIYF

J: TRBJ1-5
V: TRBV30
CDR3: CAWRAQGRNQPQHF

J: TRBJ1-1
V: TRBV6-6
CDR3: CASSPPQGTNTEAFF

J: TRBJ1-3
V: TRBV25-1
CDR3: CASSPRGGSSGNTIYF

J: TRBJ2-7
V: TRBV9
CDR3: CASSVARRGGLAGVRWAEQYF

J: TRBJ2-2
V: TRBV5-4
CDR3: CASSLGGSHTGELFF

J: TRBJ1-2
V: TRBV11-3
CDR3: CASSSRQGYGYTF

J: TRBJ1-6
V: TRBV19
CDR3: CASRLGQGNSPLHF

J: TRBJ1-5
V: TRBV19
CDR3: CASRGGELGNQPQHF

J: TRBJ1-5
V: TRBV12-5
CDR3: CASARDRNNQPQHF

J: TRBJ2-3
V: TRBV19
CDR3: CASRRGSGADTQYF

J: TRBJ1-3
V: TRBV10-3
CDR3: CAISDKTGGTGNTIYF

J: TRBJ2-1
V: TRBV7-6
CDR3: CASSPELAVNNEQFF

J: TRBJ1-2
V: TRBV28
CDR3: CASGSLPGQGANYGYTF

J: TRBJ2-1
V: TRBV11-3
CDR3: CASSSLAGAVYNEQFF

J: TRBJ1-2
V: TRBV5-6
CDR3: CASTERSHPLGYTF

J: TRBJ2-1
V: TRBV2
CDR3: CASSYNSPGQGDNEQFF

J: TRBJ1-5
V: TRBV7-4
CDR3: CASSPAPRFSNQPQHF

J: TRBJ1-6
V: TRBV28
CDR3: CASSLRQEGSPLHF

J: TRBJ2-4
V: TRBV30
CDR3: CACTPDRLDIQYF

J: TRBJ1-5
V: TRBV5-1
CDR3: CASSLVGASNQPQHF

J: TRBJ2-3
V: TRBV29-1
CDR3: CSVELAEKDTQYF

J: TRBJ1-2
V: TRBV30
CDR3: CAWSSGTDMALAF

J: TRBJ1-1
V: TRBV5-1
CDR3: CASSFTQQSTGTEAFF

J: TRBJ1-2
V: TRBV10-3
CDR3: CAINDDPPGFYGYTF

J: TRBJ1-2
V: TRBV6-5
CDR3: CASRQNRQGGGYTF

J: TRBJ2-4
V: TRBV5-6
CDR3: CASSPSTGSNIQYF

J: TRBJ2-1
V: TRBV4-3
CDR3: CASSLSGGQNEQFF

J: TRBJ2-1
V: TRBV5-4
CDR3: CASSTWGGDEQFF

J: TRBJ2-7
V: TRBV21-1
CDR3: CASSNMVATGLRQGFYEQYF